This T cell receptor beta chain was recorded in a study of PD-L1 blockade in urothelial cancer. For the study at large: Samples came from 3 weeks, at the second dose, and 6 weeks into treatment. Median T cell yield from blood was around 140,000. Study outcomes and limitations: Having blood TCR clonality under the median before treatment predicted better survival.

This clone was seen a few times. Its antigen is as yet unknown. Per germline, CDR1 MNHNY and CDR2 SVGAGI (reference sequence). The CDR3 consists of 10 residues. Trimming stripped 8 bases from V and 6 bases from J, with 5 bases between. Generated by immunoSEQ multiplex PCR, the TCRdb table keeps only in-frame clones and is missing some. The table has 50,000 to 65,000 clones, 85% to 90% seen once. The TCR originated in a man aged 45-65 years with urothelial cancer. The chain employs TRBV6-6 and TRBJ1-5; D ambiguous. Sequenced here: PBMCs, sampled around atezolizumab (anti-PD-L1) treatment. The CDR3 here is CASGRQPQHF. The CDR3 region has the DNA TGTGCCAGCGGGCGTCAGCCCCAGCATTTT.